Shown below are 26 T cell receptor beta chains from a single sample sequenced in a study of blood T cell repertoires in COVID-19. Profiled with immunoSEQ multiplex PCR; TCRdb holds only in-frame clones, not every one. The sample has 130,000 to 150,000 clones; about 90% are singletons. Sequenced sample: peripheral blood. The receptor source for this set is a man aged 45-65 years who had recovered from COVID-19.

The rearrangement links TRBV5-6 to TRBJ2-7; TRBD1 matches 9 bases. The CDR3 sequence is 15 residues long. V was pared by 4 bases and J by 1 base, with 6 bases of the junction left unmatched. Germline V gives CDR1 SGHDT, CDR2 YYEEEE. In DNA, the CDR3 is TGTGCCAGCAGCGAGACAGGGGGAAGGTCCTACGAGCAGTACTTC. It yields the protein CASSETGGRSYEQYF.

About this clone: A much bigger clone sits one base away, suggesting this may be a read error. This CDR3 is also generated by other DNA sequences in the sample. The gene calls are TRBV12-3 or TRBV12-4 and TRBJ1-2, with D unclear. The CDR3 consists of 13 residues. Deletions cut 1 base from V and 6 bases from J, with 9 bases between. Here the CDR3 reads CASSLGAGHGYTF. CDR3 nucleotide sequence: TGTGCCAGCAGTTTAGGGGCAGGTCATGGCTACACCTTC.

The CDR3 DNA reads TGTGCCAGCAGCCTAGGGTCCTTCTGGCGGGCCCAAGAGACCCAGTACTTC. Its translation: CASSLGSFWRAQETQYF. The genes are TRBV7-2 and TRBJ2-5, with D possibly being TRBD2 (5 bases). The CDR3 is 17 residues long. V was shortened by 5 bases and J by 1 base, with 20 bases between the two germline ends. Germline V gives CDR1 SGHTA, CDR2 FQGNSA.

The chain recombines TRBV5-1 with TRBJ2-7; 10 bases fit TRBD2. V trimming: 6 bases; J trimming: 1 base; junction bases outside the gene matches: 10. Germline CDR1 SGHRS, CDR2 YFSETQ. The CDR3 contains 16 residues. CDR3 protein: CASKSASGGASYEQYF. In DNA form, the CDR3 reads TGCGCCAGCAAATCGGCTAGCGGGGGTGCTTCCTACGAGCAGTACTTC.

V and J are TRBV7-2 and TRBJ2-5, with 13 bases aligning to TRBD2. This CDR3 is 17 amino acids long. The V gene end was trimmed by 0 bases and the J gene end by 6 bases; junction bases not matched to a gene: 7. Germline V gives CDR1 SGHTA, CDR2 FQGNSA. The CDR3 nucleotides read TGTGCCAGCAGCTTAGCCGCCACTAGCGGGGGGGCTAAGACCCAGTACTTC. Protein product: CASSLAATSGGAKTQYF. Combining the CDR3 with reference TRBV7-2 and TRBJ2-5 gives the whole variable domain GAGVSQSPSNKVTEKGKDVELRCDPISGHTALYWYRQSLGQGLEFLIYFQGNSAPDKSGLPSDRFSAERTGGSVSTLTIQRTQQEDSAVYLCASSLAATSGGAKTQYFGPGTRLLVL.

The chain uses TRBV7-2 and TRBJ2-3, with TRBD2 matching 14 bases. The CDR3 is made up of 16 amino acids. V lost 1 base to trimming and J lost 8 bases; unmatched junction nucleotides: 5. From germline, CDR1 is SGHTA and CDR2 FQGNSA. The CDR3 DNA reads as TGTGCCAGCAGCTTAGGACTAGCGGGGGGGCCTAGTACGCAGTATTTT. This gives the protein CASSLGLAGGPSTQYF.

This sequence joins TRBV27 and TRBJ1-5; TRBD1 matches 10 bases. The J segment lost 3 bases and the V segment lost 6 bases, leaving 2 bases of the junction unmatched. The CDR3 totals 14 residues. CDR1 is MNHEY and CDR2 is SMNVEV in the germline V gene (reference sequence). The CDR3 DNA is TGTGCCAGCAGGGGACAGGGGATCAATCAGCCCCAGCATTTT. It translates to CASRGQGINQPQHF.

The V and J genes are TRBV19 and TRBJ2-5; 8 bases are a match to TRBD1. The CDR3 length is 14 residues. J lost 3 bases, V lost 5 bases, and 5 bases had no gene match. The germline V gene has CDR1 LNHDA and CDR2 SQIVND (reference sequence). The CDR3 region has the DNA TGTGCCAGTAGTTCTCCGGGACAGGAAGAGACCCAGTACTTC. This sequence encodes CASSSPGQEETQYF. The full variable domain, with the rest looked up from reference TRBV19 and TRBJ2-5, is DGGITQSPKYLFRKEGQNVTLSCEQNLNHDAMYWYRQDPGQGLRLIYYSQIVNDFQKGDIAEGYSVSREKKESFPLTVTSAQKNPTAFYLCASSSPGQEETQYFGPGTRLLVL.

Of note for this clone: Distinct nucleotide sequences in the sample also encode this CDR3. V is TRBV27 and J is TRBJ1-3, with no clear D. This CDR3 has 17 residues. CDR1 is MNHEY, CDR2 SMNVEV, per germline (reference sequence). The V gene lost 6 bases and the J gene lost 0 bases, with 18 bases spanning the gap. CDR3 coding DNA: TGTGCCAGCAGGAAACTTGACGGACTTGGCTCTGGAAACACCATATATTTT. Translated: CASRKLDGLGSGNTIYF.

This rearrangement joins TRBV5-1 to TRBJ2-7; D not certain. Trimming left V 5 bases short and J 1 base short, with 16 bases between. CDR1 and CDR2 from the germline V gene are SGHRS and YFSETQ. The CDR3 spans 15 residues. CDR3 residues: CASSPTSQGSYEQYF. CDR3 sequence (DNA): TGCGCCAGCAGTCCGACATCACAAGGATCCTACGAGCAGTACTTC.

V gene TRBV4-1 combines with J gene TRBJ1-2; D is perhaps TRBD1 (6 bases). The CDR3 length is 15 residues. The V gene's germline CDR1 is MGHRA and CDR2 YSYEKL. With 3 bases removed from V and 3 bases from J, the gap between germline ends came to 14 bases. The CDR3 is CASSQGGQSYYGYTF. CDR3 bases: TGCGCCAGCAGCCAGGGGGGGCAGTCGTACTATGGCTACACCTTC.

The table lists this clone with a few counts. CDR3 protein: CSARTGTGNTGELFF. The CDR3 nucleotides are TGCAGCGCTCGTACCGGGACAGGTAACACCGGGGAGCTGTTTTTT. The chain has TRBV29-1 and TRBJ2-2, with 8 bases that match TRBD1. The CDR3 consists of 15 residues. Germline V gene data show CDR1 as SQVTM and CDR2 as ANQGSEA. V trimming: 7 bases; J trimming: 2 bases; junction bases outside the gene matches: 9.

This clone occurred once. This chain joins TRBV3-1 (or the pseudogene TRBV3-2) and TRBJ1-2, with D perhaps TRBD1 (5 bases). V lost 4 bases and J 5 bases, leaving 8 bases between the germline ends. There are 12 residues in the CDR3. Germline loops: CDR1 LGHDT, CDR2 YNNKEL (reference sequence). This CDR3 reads CASSPTGYGYTF. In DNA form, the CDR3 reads TGTGCCAGCAGCCCTACAGGATATGGCTACACCTTC.

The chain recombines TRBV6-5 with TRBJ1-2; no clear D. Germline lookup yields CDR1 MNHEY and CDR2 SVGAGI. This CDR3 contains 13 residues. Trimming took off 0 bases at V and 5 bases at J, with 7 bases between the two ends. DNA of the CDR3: TGTGCCAGCAGTTACTCGAGCTCATATGGCTACACCTTC. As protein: CASSYSSSYGYTF.

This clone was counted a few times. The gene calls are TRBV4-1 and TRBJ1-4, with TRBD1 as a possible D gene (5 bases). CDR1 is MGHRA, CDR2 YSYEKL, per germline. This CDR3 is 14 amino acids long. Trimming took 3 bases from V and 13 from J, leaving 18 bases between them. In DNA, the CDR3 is TGCGCCAGCAGCCAGGTTTCAGGGAAATCACTACTGTTTTTT. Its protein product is CASSQVSGKSLLFF.

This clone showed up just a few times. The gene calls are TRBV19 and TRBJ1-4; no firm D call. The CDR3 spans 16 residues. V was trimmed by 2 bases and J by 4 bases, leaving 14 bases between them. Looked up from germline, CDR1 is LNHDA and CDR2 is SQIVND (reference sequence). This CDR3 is CASSILPVAGNEKLFF. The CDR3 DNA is TGTGCCAGTAGTATATTACCTGTGGCTGGTAATGAAAAACTGTTTTTT.

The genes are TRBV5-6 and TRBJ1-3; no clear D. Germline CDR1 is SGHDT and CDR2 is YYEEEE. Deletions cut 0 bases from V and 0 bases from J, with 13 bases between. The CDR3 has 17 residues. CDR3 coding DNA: TGTGCCAGCAGCTTGGGGTTCGGTCCGAACTCTGGAAACACCATATATTTT. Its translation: CASSLGFGPNSGNTIYF.

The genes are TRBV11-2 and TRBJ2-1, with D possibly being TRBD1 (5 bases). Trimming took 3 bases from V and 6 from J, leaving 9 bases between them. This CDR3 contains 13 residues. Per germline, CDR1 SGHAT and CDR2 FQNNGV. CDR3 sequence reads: CASSFRQINEQFF. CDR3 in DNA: TGTGCCAGCAGCTTCCGACAGATCAATGAGCAGTTCTTC.

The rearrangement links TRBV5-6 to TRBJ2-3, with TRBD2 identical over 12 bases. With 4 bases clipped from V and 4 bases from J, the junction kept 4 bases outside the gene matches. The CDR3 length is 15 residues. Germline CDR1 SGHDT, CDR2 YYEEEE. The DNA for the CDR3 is TGTGCCAGCAGCCCTAGCGGGGGGGCCGCAGATACGCAGTATTTT. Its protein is CASSPSGGAADTQYF.

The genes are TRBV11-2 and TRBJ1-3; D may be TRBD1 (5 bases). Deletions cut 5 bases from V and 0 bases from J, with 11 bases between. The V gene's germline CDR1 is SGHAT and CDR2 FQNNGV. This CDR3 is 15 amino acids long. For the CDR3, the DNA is TGTGCCAGCAGCCCGTTGACAGTCTCTGGAAACACCATATATTTT. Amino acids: CASSPLTVSGNTIYF.

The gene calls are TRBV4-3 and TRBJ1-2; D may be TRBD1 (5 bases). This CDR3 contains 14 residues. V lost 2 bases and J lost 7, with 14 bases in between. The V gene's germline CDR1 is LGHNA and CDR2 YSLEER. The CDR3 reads CASSQPGTPSGYTF. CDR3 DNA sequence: TGCGCCAGCAGCCAACCCGGGACTCCCTCTGGCTACACCTTC.

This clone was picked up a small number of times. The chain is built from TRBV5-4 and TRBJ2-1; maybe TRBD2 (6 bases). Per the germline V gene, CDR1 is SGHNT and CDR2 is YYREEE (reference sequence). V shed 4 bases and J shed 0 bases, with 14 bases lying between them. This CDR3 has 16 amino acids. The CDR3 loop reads CASSPQRAGSYNEQFF. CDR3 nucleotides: TGTGCCAGCAGCCCGCAAAGAGCGGGCTCCTACAATGAGCAGTTCTTC. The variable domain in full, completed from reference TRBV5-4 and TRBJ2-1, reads ETGVTQSPTHLIKTRGQQVTLRCSSQSGHNTVSWYQQALGQGPQFIFQYYREEENGRGNFPPRFSGLQFPNYSSELNVNALELDDSALYLCASSPQRAGSYNEQFFGPGTRLTVL.

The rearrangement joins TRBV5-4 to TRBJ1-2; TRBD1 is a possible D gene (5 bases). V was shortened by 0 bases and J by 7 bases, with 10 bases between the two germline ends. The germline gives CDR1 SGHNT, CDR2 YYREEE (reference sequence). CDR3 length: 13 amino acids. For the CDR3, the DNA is TGTGCCAGCAGCTTGGCCAGGGAGGGTGGCTACACCTTC. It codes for CASSLAREGGYTF. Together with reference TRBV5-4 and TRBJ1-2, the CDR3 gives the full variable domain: ETGVTQSPTHLIKTRGQQVTLRCSSQSGHNTVSWYQQALGQGPQFIFQYYREEENGRGNFPPRFSGLQFPNYSSELNVNALELDDSALYLCASSLAREGGYTFGSGTRLTVV.

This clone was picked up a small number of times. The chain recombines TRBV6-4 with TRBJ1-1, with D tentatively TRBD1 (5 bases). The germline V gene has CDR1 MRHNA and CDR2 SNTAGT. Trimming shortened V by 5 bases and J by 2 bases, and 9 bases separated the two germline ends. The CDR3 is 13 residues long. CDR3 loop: CASSLQVNTEAFF. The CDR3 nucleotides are TGTGCCAGCAGTCTACAGGTCAACACTGAAGCTTTCTTT.

For the CDR3, the DNA is TGTGCCAGTACTAATCAGGGTCTTTGGGCACCCCTCCACTTT. Its translation: CASTNQGLWAPLHF. The rearrangement uses TRBV19 and TRBJ1-6; D possibly corresponds to TRBD1 (5 bases). The germline V gene has CDR1 LNHDA and CDR2 SQIVND (reference sequence). Trimming removed 7 bases from V and 11 bases from J, with 18 bases in between. There are 14 residues in the CDR3.

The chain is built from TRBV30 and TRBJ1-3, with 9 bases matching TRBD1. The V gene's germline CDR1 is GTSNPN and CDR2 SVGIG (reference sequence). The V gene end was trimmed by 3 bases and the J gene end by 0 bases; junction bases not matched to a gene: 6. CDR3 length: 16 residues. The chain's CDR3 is CAWSPGTGTSGNTIYF. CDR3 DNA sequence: TGTGCCTGGAGCCCCGGGACAGGGACCTCTGGAAACACCATATATTTT.